The source of this TCR beta chain is a study of T cell responses to AZD1222 COVID-19 vaccine. Trimming cost V 6 bases and J 4 bases, with 12 bases left between them. The length of the CDR3 is 14 residues. Germline values: CDR1 SGHTA, CDR2 FQGNSA. Repertoires were generated with immunoSEQ multiplex PCR, while TCRdb's copy carries only in-frame clones and drops some. The data show around 120,000 clones, approximately 90% seen once. V is TRBV7-2 and J is TRBJ2-2, with D hard to call. The sample was peripheral blood, taken 28 days after the second AZD1222 dose. This TCR was sampled from an adult who received the AZD1222 COVID-19 vaccine. CDR3 loop: CASRRNLGTGELFF. CDR3 nucleotide sequence: TGTGCCAGCAGGCGGAACTTGGGCACCGGGGAGCTGTTTTTT.